What follows is one TCR beta chain and its context. The data stem from a study of cytomegalovirus exposure and HLA in healthy donors. This CDR3 spans 14 amino acids. Germline CDR1 is SGHNT and CDR2 is YYREEE (reference sequence). Trimming left V 4 bases short and J 8 bases short, with 16 bases between. Use of 60 Vbeta and 13 Jbeta primers characterized the PCR. Sequencing was performed with immunoSEQ multiplex PCR; in TCRdb, only in-frame clones are kept and a portion is missing. The profile shows 79,000 or so clones, under 85% of them singletons. The clonotype was recovered from a woman between 35 and 50 years old in good health and CMV-seropositive. The sample consisted of PBMCs. V gene TRBV5-4 combines with J gene TRBJ2-1, with a weak D call TRBD2 (5 bases). CDR3 nucleotides: TGTGCCAGCAGCCCTAAACTAGATTGGGATGAGCAGTTCTTC. Translated: CASSPKLDWDEQFF.